One sample yielded the 15 T cell receptor beta chains listed below, sequenced in a study of blood T cell repertoires in COVID-19. The repertoire was sequenced with immunoSEQ multiplex PCR; TCRdb's copy has only in-frame clones and lacks some. The table shows roughly 50,000 clones, with about 86% occurring only once. Sequencing used peripheral blood. These receptors were obtained from a man aged 70-80 years with active COVID-19.

The V call is TRBV6-1, the J call TRBJ1-1; D might be TRBD1 (6 bases). CDR3 length: 14 amino acids. Per the germline V gene, CDR1 is MNHNS and CDR2 is SASEGT. Trimming pared 2 bases from V and 1 base from J, leaving 8 bases between. The CDR3 DNA is TGTGCCAGCAGTGAACGGGGGGCGAACACTGAAGCTTTCTTT. Amino acid sequence: CASSERGANTEAFF.

This clone has just a few counts. The CDR3 loop is CASSLEAGYHYGYTF. The CDR3 DNA is TGTGCCAGCAGCTTAGAGGCAGGTTACCACTATGGCTACACCTTC. This chain links TRBV11-2 with TRBJ1-2; D gene uncertain. V lost 0 bases, J lost 3 bases, and 11 bases lay in between. CDR3 length: 15 residues. Germline assignment: CDR1 SGHAT and CDR2 FQNNGV.

The rearrangement links TRBV7-9 to TRBJ1-5; weak D call: TRBD1 (6 bases). Germline values: CDR1 SEHNR, CDR2 FQNEAQ (reference sequence). The V end lost 3 bases, the J end lost 7 bases, and 22 bases lay between the germline ends. The CDR3 is 17 amino acids. The CDR3 nucleotides are TGTGCCAGCAGCTTGTGGGGAACAGGGAATTTGGAACAGCCCCAGCATTTT. This translates into CASSLWGTGNLEQPQHF.

This clone appeared once. Other DNA sequences of this sample code for an identical CDR3. The gene calls are TRBV10-3 and TRBJ1-2; 8 bases agree with TRBD1. Per germline, CDR1 ENHRY and CDR2 SYGVKD. The V and J ends lost 6 bases and 2 bases, in that order; junction bases with no gene match: 2. CDR3 length equals 13 residues. CDR3 nucleotides: TGTGCCATCAGCCGGACAGGGAACTATGGCTACACCTTC. This gives the protein CAISRTGNYGYTF.

The chain is built from TRBV5-1 and TRBJ2-5, with 7 bases lining up with TRBD1. The junction had 11 bases not matched to a gene; V was cut back by 4 bases and J by 2 bases. In germline, CDR1 is SGHRS, CDR2 YFSETQ. This CDR3 spans 16 amino acids. The CDR3 DNA reads TGCGCCAGCAGCACAGGGACAACAGGGGCACAAGAGACCCAGTACTTC. It is translated as CASSTGTTGAQETQYF.

The V and J genes are TRBV10-2 and TRBJ2-3; a weak D match, TRBD1 (5 bases). V was trimmed by 3 bases and J by 3 bases, leaving 10 bases between them. CDR1 and CDR2 (germline): WSHSY, SAAADI. This CDR3 comprises 14 residues. This CDR3 reads CASSERGRTDTQYF. CDR3 in DNA: TGCGCCAGCAGTGAAAGGGGCAGGACAGATACGCAGTATTTT.

The J gene is TRBJ1-2, the V gene TRBV6-5; 8 positions agree with TRBD1. This CDR3 spans 15 amino acids. Germline CDR1 reads MNHEY; CDR2 reads SVGAGI. Trimming took 2 bases from V and 5 from J; bases not matched to a gene: 7. The CDR3 region is CASSYRPGGMYGYTF. CDR3 bases: TGTGCCAGCAGTTACCGGCCAGGGGGCATGTATGGCTACACCTTC.

This chain joins TRBV24-1 and TRBJ1-2, with 10 nucleotides matching TRBD1. Trimming removed 2 bases from V and 4 bases from J; junction bases left unmatched: 12. The CDR3 totals 18 residues. CDR1 and CDR2 (germline): KGHDR, SFDVKD. In DNA form, the CDR3 reads TGTGCCACCAGTGATTATCGGGTCGGGACAGGGGAACTCTATGGCTACACCTTC. This translates into CATSDYRVGTGELYGYTF.

The CDR3 loop is CASSERGQGNTGELFF. The CDR3 DNA reads as TGTGCCAGCAGTGAAAGGGGACAGGGGAACACCGGGGAGCTGTTTTTT. The rearrangement joins TRBV2 to TRBJ2-2; 9 bases are a match to TRBD1. This CDR3 is built from 16 residues. CDR1 is SNHLY and CDR2 is FYNNEI in the germline V gene. After removal of 2 bases from V and 1 base from J, the junction contained 2 bases not matched to a gene. The entire variable domain, with the rest obtained from reference TRBV2 and TRBJ2-2, is as follows: EPEVTQTPSHQVTQMGQEVILRCVPISNHLYFYWYRQILGQKVEFLVSFYNNEISEKSEIFDDQFSVERPDGSNFTLKIRSTKLEDSAMYFCASSERGQGNTGELFFGEGSRLTVL.

V is TRBV5-3 and J is TRBJ2-1; TRBD2 might be the D (5 bases). TRBV5-3 is an open reading frame whose function is uncertain. Trimming pared 9 bases from V and 2 bases from J, leaving 18 bases between. The CDR3 runs to 15 residues. CDR3 in DNA: TGTGCCAAGTGCCTCCAGAGGGCAACCTACAATGAGCAGTTCTTC. This encodes CAKCLQRATYNEQFF.

CDR3 region: CASSSRDFNSPLHF. The CDR3 bases are TGTGCCAGCAGCTCCCGGGACTTTAATTCACCCCTCCACTTT. V is TRBV5-4 and J is TRBJ1-6; TRBD1 might be the D (5 bases). The CDR3 is made up of 14 amino acids. CDR1 is SGHNT and CDR2 is YYREEE in the germline V gene (reference sequence). Trimming took off 3 bases at V and 6 bases at J, with 10 bases between the two ends.

The chain combines TRBV19 with TRBJ1-5; a weak D match, TRBD1 (5 bases). The germline gives CDR1 LNHDA, CDR2 SQIVND (reference sequence). This CDR3 comprises 15 residues. V gave up 6 bases and J gave up 4 bases, with 16 bases separating them. The CDR3 region has the DNA TGTGCCAGTAGATGGGGGGGAGAGGATAATCAGCCCCAGCATTTT. The encoded protein is CASRWGGEDNQPQHF. Combining the CDR3 with reference TRBV19 and TRBJ1-5 gives the whole variable domain DGGITQSPKYLFRKEGQNVTLSCEQNLNHDAMYWYRQDPGQGLRLIYYSQIVNDFQKGDIAEGYSVSREKKESFPLTVTSAQKNPTAFYLCASRWGGEDNQPQHFGDGTRLSIL.

The rearrangement uses TRBV12-5 and TRBJ2-5; 11 bases are a match to TRBD1. V lost 7 bases, J lost 5 bases, and 6 bases stayed unmatched. The CDR3 loop spans 14 amino acids. Germline CDR1 and CDR2: LGHNT and FRNRAP. The CDR3: CASEGQGASETQYF. CDR3 DNA sequence: TGTGCTAGTGAAGGACAGGGGGCGAGCGAGACCCAGTACTTC.

This chain connects TRBV4-2 to TRBJ2-3; the D is unclear. V lost 4 bases to trimming and J lost 0 bases, with 8 bases between them. From germline, CDR1 is LGHNA and CDR2 YNFKEQ. This CDR3 region has 14 residues. CDR3 coding DNA: TGTGCCAGCAGCCTCAGACTCAGCACAGATACGCAGTATTTT. Encoded protein: CASSLRLSTDTQYF.

This clone has just a few counts. Within the sample, other DNA sequences also encode this same CDR3. The chain links TRBV4-3 to TRBJ1-5; D is unclear. CDR1 is LGHNA, CDR2 YSLEER, per germline. Trimming removed 0 bases from V and 7 bases from J, with 10 bases in between. The CDR3 runs to 14 residues. CDR3 amino acids: CASSQDGRGQPQHF. Here the CDR3 DNA reads TGCGCCAGCAGCCAAGATGGCCGCGGGCAGCCCCAGCATTTT.